A single sample gave rise to the 2 T cell receptor beta chains below, sequenced in a study of technical replicates of blood from a few donors. The assay was immunoSEQ multiplex PCR, and TCRdb's table has in-frame clones only and misses some. The repertoire holds roughly 76,000 clones, with 80% to 90% as singletons. The sequencing sample was made of PBMCs. These receptors all come from a human donor in good health. Some clones in this sample may be carry-over from other donors' samples.

This chain links TRBV2 with TRBJ1-1; D gene uncertain. V lost 1 base and J 3 bases, leaving 15 bases between the germline ends. The length of the CDR3 is 16 residues. Germline assignment: CDR1 SNHLY and CDR2 FYNNEI. The CDR3 DNA reads TGTGCCAGCAGTGAAGGGAGGGCCGCTGGGGACACTGAAGCTTTCTTT. Amino acid sequence: CASSEGRAAGDTEAFF. Using reference TRBV2 and TRBJ1-1 for the parts outside the CDR3, the full variable domain is EPEVTQTPSHQVTQMGQEVILRCVPISNHLYFYWYRQILGQKVEFLVSFYNNEISEKSEIFDDQFSVERPDGSNFTLKIRSTKLEDSAMYFCASSEGRAAGDTEAFFGQGTRLTVV.

V is TRBV7-8 and J is TRBJ1-2, with unresolved D. The CDR3 runs to 15 residues. CDR1 is SGHVS, CDR2 FQNEAQ, per germline. Trimming pared 4 bases from V and 5 bases from J, leaving 17 bases between. CDR3 in amino acids: CASSSFNPGLYGYTF. CDR3 coding DNA: TGTGCCAGCAGCTCATTTAATCCTGGACTTTATGGCTACACCTTC.